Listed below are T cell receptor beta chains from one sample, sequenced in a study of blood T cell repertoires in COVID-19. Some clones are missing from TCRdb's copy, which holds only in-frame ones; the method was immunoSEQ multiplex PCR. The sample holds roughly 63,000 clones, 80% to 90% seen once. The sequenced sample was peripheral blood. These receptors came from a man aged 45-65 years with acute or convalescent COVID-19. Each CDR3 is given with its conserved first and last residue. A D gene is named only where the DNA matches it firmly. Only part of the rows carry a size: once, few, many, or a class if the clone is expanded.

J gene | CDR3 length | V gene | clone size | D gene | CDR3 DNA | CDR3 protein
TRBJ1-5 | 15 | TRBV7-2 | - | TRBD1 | TGTGCCAGCAGCGGGGACAGGAGGAGTAATCAGCCCCAGCATTTT | CASSGDRRSNQPQHF
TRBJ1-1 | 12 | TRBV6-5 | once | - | TGTGCCAGCAGTCCCGGGACTACTGAAGCTTTCTTT | CASSPGTTEAFF
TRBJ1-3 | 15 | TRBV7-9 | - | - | TGTGCCAGCAGCTCCGACTGGAGCTCTGGAAACACCATATATTTT | CASSSDWSSGNTIYF
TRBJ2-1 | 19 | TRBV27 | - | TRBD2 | TGTGCCAGCAGTTTGGTAGCGGGAGGGATCTCAAGCTCCTACAATGAGCAGTTCTTC | CASSLVAGGISSSYNEQFF
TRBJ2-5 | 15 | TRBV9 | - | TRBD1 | TGTGCCAGCAGCATCGGGACAGGGATTGGAGAGACCCAGTACTTC | CASSIGTGIGETQYF
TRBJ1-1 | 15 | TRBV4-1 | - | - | TGCGCCAGCAGCCTCGGGAGAAGAATGGGCACTGAAGCTTTCTTT | CASSLGRRMGTEAFF
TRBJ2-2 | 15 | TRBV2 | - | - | TGTGCCAGCAGTGAAGCGGGAGTTTCCTCCGGGGAGCTGTTTTTT | CASSEAGVSSGELFF
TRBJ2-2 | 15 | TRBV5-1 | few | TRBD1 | TGCGCCAGCAGCTTAGTACAGGGGGTCACCGGGGAGCTGTTTTTT | CASSLVQGVTGELFF
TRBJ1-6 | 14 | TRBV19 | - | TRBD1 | TGTGCCAGTAGAACAGGGGGCGGTAATTCACCCCTCCACTTT | CASRTGGGNSPLHF
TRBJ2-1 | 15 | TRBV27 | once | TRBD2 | TGTGCCAGCAGGGGGGGGACTAACTACTACAATGAGCAGTTCTTC | CASRGGTNYYNEQFF
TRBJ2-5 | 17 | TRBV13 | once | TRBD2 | TGTGCCAGCAGCTCGGGACTAGCGGAGAAATCGGAAGAGACCCAGTACTTC | CASSSGLAEKSEETQYF
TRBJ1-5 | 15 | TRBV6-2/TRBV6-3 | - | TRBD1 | TGTGCCAGCAGTTGGGGAGGACAGGGCAATCAGCCCCAGCATTTT | CASSWGGQGNQPQHF
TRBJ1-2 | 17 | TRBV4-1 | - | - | TGCGCCAGCAGCCAAGATGAGTGGTGGAGGACAGACTATGGCTACACCTTC | CASSQDEWWRTDYGYTF
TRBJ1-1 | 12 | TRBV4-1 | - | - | TGCGCCAGCAGCCAACCGGGACTAGAAGCTTTCTTT | CASSQPGLEAFF
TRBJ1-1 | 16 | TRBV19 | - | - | TGTGCCAGTACCCCCCAAAGTTCCACAGCGAACACTGAAGCTTTCTTT | CASTPQSSTANTEAFF